The present TCR beta chain was sequenced within a study of blood T cell repertoires in COVID-19. Study overall: Specimens from acute and convalescent COVID-19 originated in the United States, Italy and Spain. In each case, the material was cDNA or gDNA derived from T cells, B-cell-depleted T cells, or PBMCs.

Original processing methods: Cell counts per sample came from amplifying reference gene primers. The protocol was immunoSEQ multiplex PCR, while the TCRdb copy is restricted to in-frame clones and leaves out a portion. That table furnishes V, J and clone size, whereas the DNA furnished D and trimming. The table shows about 190,000 clones, with about 88% occurring only once. Trimming took off 3 bases at V and 1 base at J, with 18 bases between the two ends. Germline V gene data show CDR1 as MNHEY and CDR2 as SMNVEV (reference sequence). CDR3 size: 17 residues. The source material was peripheral blood. This rearrangement joins TRBV27 to TRBJ1-1, with D possibly TRBD1 on 6 matching bases. This receptor was identified in a woman aged 40-49 years who had recovered from COVID-19. Written as DNA, the CDR3 is TGTGCCAGCAGTTTCGTGTGGTATGGACAGCAGAACACTGAAGCTTTCTTT. It codes for CASSFVWYGQQNTEAFF.